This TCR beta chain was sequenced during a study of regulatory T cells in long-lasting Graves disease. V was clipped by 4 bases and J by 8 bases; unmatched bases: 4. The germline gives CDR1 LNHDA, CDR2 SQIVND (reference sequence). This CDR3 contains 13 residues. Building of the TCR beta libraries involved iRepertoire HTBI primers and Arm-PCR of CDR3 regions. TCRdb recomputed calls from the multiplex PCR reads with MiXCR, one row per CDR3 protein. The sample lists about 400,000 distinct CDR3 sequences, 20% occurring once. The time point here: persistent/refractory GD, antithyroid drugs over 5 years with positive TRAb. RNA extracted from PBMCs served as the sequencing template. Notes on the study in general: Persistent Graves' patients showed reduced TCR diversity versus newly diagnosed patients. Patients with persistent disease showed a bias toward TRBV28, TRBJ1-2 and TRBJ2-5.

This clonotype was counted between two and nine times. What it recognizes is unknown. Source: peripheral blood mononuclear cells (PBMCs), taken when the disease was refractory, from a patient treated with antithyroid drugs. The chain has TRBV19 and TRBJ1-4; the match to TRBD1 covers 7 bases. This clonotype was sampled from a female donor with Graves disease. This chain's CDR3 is CASSTHRGEKLFF. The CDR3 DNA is TGTGCCAGTAGTACCCACAGGGGCGAAAAACTGTTTTTT.